This T cell receptor (beta chain) was recovered during a study of cytomegalovirus exposure and HLA in healthy donors. Study-wide context: It was reported in a later analysis that the 95 to 150 validation repertoires used the same platform as the roughly 670 first-cohort repertoires. Study findings and constraints: Associated with cytomegalovirus, according to the listing, were 164 TCR beta chains. Subsequent analysis showed first-cohort TCR clusters tending to co-occur in 95 to 150 validation repertoires. Reports showed the classifier diagnosing cytomegalovirus status with high specificity and sensitivity.

In the case of this clone: The antigen remains unidentified.

The repertoire was sequenced with immunoSEQ multiplex PCR; TCRdb's copy has only in-frame clones and lacks some. The sample yields about 360,000 clones, more than 80% seen once. Germline assignment: CDR1 MNHNS and CDR2 SASEGT. The CDR3 contains 15 residues. The J segment lost 4 bases and the V segment lost 6 bases, leaving 6 bases of the junction unmatched. This receptor was identified in a woman younger than 35 in good health and CMV-seronegative. The rearrangement uses TRBV6-1 and TRBJ1-6; 7 positions agree with TRBD1. Material for sequencing was PBMCs. The CDR3, as DNA: TGTGCCAGCAGCGAACCGGGACAGTATAATTCACCCCTCCACTTT. Amino acids: CASSEPGQYNSPLHF.